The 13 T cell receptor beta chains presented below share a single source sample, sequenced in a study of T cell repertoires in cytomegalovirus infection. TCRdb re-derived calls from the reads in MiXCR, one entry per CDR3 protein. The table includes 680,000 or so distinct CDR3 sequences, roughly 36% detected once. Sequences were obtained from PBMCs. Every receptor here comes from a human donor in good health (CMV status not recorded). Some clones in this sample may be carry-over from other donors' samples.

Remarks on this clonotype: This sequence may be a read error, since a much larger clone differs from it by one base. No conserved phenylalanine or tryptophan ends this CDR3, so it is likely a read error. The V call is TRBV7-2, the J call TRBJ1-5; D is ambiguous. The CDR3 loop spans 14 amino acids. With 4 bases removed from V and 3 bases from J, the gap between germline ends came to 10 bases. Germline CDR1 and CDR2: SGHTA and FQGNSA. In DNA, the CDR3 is TGTGCCAGCAGCTCGAGTGAATACAATCAGCCCCAGCATTCT. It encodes CASSSSEYNQPQHS.

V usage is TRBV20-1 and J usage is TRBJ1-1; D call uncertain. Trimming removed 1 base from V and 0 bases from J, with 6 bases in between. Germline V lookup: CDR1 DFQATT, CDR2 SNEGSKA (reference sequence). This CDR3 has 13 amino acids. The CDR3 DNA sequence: TGCAGTGCTAGAGGACACTTGAACACTGAAGCTTTCTTT. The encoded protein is CSARGHLNTEAFF.

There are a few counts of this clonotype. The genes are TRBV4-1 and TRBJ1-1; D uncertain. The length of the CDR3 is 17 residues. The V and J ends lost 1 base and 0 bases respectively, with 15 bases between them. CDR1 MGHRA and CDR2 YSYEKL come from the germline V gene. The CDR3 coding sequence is TGCGCCAGCAGCCAAGTCCCGGGAACCCGCTTGAACACTGAAGCTTTCTTT. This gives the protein CASSQVPGTRLNTEAFF.

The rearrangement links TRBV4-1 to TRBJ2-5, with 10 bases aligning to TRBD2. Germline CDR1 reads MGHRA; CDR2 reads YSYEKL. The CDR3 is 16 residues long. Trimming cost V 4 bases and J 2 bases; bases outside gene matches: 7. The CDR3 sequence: CASSPFSGGAQETQYF. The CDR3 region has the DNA TGCGCCAGCAGCCCCTTCAGCGGGGGGGCTCAAGAGACCCAGTACTTC.

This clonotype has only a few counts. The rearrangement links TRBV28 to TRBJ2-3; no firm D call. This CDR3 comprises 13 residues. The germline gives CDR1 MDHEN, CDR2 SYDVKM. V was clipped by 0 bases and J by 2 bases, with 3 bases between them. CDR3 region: CASSLWDTDTQYF. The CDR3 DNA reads TGTGCCAGCAGTTTATGGGACACAGATACGCAGTATTTT.

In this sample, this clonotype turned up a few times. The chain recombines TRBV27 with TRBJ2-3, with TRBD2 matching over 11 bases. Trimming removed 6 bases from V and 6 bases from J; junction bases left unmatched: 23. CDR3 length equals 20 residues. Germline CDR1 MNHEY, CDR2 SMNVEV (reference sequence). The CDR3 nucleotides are TGTGCCAGCAGACCCCCAGGGATAGCGGGGGGGATCTTTGATTTGGATACGCAGTATTTT. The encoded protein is CASRPPGIAGGIFDLDTQYF.

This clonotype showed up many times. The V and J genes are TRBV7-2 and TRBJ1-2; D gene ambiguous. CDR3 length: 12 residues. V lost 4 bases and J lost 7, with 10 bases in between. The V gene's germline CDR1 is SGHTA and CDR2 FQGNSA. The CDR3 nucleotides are TGTGCCAGCAGCTCCAACATGGGTGGCTACACCTTC. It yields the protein CASSSNMGGYTF.

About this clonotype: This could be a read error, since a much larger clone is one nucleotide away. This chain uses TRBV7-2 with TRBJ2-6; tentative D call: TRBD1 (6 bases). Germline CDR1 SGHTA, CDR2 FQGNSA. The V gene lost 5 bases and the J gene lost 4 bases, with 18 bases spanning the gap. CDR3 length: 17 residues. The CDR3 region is CASSRFLSGAGANVLTF. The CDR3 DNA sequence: TGTGCCAGCAGCCGCTTCTTGTCAGGGGCGGGGGCCAACGTCCTGACTTTC.

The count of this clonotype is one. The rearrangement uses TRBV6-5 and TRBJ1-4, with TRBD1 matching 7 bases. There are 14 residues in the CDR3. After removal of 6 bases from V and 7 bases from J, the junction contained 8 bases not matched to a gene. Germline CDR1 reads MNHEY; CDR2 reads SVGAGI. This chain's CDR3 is CASSRQGGSEKLFF. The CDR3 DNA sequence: TGTGCCAGCAGCCGACAGGGCGGGAGTGAAAAACTGTTTTTT.

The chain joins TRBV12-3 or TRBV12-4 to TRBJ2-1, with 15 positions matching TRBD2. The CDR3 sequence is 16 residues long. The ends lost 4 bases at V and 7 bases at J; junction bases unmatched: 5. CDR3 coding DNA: TGTGCCAGCAGTTCGCCGGGACTAGCGGGGGGAAATGAGCAGTTCTTC. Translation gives CASSSPGLAGGNEQFF.

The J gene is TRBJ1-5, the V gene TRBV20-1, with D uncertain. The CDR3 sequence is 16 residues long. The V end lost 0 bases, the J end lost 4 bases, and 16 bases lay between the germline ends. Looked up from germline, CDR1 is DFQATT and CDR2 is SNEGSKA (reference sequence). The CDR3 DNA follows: TGCAGTGCTAGAGAACGACAAGGGCTCTTTAATCAGCCCCAGCATTTT. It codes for CSARERQGLFNQPQHF.

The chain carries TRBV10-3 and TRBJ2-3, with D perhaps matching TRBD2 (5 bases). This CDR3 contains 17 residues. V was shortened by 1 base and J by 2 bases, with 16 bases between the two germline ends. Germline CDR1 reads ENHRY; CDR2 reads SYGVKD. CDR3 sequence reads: CAISELAHPSLTDTQYF. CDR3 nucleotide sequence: TGTGCCATCAGTGAGTTAGCGCACCCGTCCCTCACAGATACGCAGTATTTT.

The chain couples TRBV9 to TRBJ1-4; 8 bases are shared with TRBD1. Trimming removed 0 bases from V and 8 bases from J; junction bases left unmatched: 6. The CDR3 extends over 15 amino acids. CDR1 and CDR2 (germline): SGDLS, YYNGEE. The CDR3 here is CASSVADREDEKLFF. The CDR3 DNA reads TGTGCCAGCAGCGTAGCGGACAGGGAAGACGAAAAACTGTTTTTT.